What follows describes a single T cell receptor beta chain. The V segment lost 7 bases and the J segment 2 bases; nucleotides outside the gene matches: 9. The CDR3 runs 15 residues. The germline gives CDR1 MNHEY, CDR2 SVGAGI. This sample is drawn from a study of blood T cell repertoires in COVID-19. As originally analysed: Amplified reference gene primers provided the basis for estimating nucleated cell counts. Using immunoSEQ multiplex PCR, the repertoire was profiled, and TCRdb retains in-frame clones only, with some absent. V, J and clone size derive from that table, while D and trimming were established from the DNA sequence. Seen here are roughly 160,000 clones, just over 90% observed once, and the top ten hold roughly 2.3%.

The chain recombines TRBV6-5 with TRBJ1-2; 8 nucleotides agree with TRBD1. Input material: peripheral blood. The TCR originated in a man aged 18 to 35 with acute or convalescent COVID-19. The chain's CDR3 is CASTRTGSGNYGYTF. The CDR3 DNA follows: TGTGCCAGCACCCGGACAGGGAGTGGAAACTATGGCTACACCTTC.